This T cell receptor (beta chain) stems from a study of T-cell memory formation after mild COVID-19. V lost 6 bases, J lost 4 bases, and 15 bases lay in between. The CDR3 covers 14 residues. Germline V gene sequence: CDR1 SGHAT, CDR2 FQNNGV. This clonotype was recorded a few times. Constant-segment primers and 5'RACE yielded cDNA libraries for TCR alpha and TCR beta, each carrying sample barcodes and UMIs. One entry per CDR3 protein, called by TCRdb with MiXCR from the 5' RACE reads. The sample lists hundreds of thousands of distinct CDR3 sequences; 15% to 20% were seen once. The sequencing sample was made of PBMCs or a T cell subset sorted from them (not recorded which). The TCR was taken from an adult woman who had mild COVID-19 (a few samples of this study predate the infection). Cell type and time point are not known. V gene TRBV11-2 combines with J gene TRBJ1-1; perhaps TRBD1 as D (5 bases). CDR3 nucleotides: TGTGCCAGCAGGCGGGGGGTTAGGGCCACTGAAGCTTTCTTT. Translating gives CASRRGVRATEAFF.